The 27 T cell receptor beta chains listed next were all sequenced from one sample in a study of blood T cell repertoires in COVID-19. Assay: immunoSEQ multiplex PCR; the TCRdb copy retains only in-frame clones and omits some. Of 100,000 to 120,000 clones in the sample, around 90% were seen once. The sequenced sample was peripheral blood. Receptors originate from a human donor in a cohort sampled during active COVID-19.

The V call is TRBV7-6, the J call TRBJ2-5; TRBD2 matches at 9 bases. CDR1 is SGHVS, CDR2 FNYEAQ, per germline. V was pared by 1 base and J by 4 bases, with 7 bases of the junction left unmatched. The CDR3 sequence is 16 residues long. The CDR3 here is CASSLGGGGAGETQYF. Here the CDR3 DNA reads TGTGCCAGCAGCTTAGGTGGCGGGGGGGCCGGAGAGACCCAGTACTTC.

This clone was picked up a small number of times. The V call is TRBV7-2, the J call TRBJ2-5; D may be TRBD1 (5 bases). Germline V gene lookup returns CDR1 SGHTA and CDR2 FQGNSA. The CDR3 spans 17 residues. Trimming pared 2 bases from V and 0 bases from J, leaving 16 bases between. Here the CDR3 DNA reads TGTGCCAGCAGCTTACGTCCGAGTAGACAGTACCAAGAGACCCAGTACTTC. Translated: CASSLRPSRQYQETQYF.

V gene TRBV28 combines with J gene TRBJ2-1; 10 bases agree with TRBD2. The ends lost 6 bases at V and 6 bases at J; junction bases unmatched: 5. This CDR3 is built from 14 residues. Germline V gene lookup returns CDR1 MDHEN and CDR2 SYDVKM. The CDR3 DNA follows: TGTGCCAGCAGCCAGCGGGGGGGAAGCAATGAGCAGTTCTTC. Amino acid sequence: CASSQRGGSNEQFF. The complete variable domain, with remaining parts taken from reference TRBV28 and TRBJ2-1, reads DVKVTQSSRYLVKRTGEKVFLECVQDMDHENMFWYRQDPGLGLRLIYFSYDVKMKEKGDIPEGYSVSREKKERFSLILESASTNQTSMYLCASSQRGGSNEQFFGPGTRLTVL.

In its sample, this clone was seen a few times. This chain connects TRBV18 to TRBJ2-3; no reliable D call. The CDR3 runs to 16 residues. V gave up 6 bases and J gave up 1 base, with 17 bases separating them. Germline V gene lookup returns CDR1 KGHSH and CDR2 LQKENI. CDR3 sequence (DNA): TGTGCCAGCTCCCCTACGCGATCCCAGGGCACAGATACGCAGTATTTT. Protein: CASSPTRSQGTDTQYF. The whole variable domain, filled in from reference TRBV18 and TRBJ2-3, reads NAGVMQNPRHLVRRRGQEARLRCSPMKGHSHVYWYRQLPEEGLKFMVYLQKENIIDESGMPKERFSAEFPKEGPSILRIQQVVRGDSAAYFCASSPTRSQGTDTQYFGPGTRLTVL.

In its sample, this clone was seen a few times. V gene TRBV10-1 combines with J gene TRBJ1-4; 7 bases match TRBD1. With V trimmed by 8 bases and J by 8 bases, 8 bases remained unmatched. Germline assignment: CDR1 WNHNN and CDR2 SYGVQD (reference sequence). This CDR3 region has 13 residues. CDR3 sequence reads: CASSRGNGEKLFF. CDR3 DNA: TGCGCCAGCTCCAGGGGGAATGGAGAAAAACTGTTTTTT.

This rearrangement joins TRBV5-6 to TRBJ1-4, with TRBD1 matching 7 bases. With V trimmed by 1 base and J by 6 bases, 15 bases remained unmatched. The germline V gene has CDR1 SGHDT and CDR2 YYEEEE. The CDR3 loop spans 18 amino acids. CDR3 in DNA: TGTGCCAGCAGCTTGTATGTTAGGGGGCAAATTCAAGATGAAAAACTGTTTTTT. This codes for CASSLYVRGQIQDEKLFF.

The V and J genes are TRBV15 and TRBJ2-7, with a tentative D call TRBD2 (6 bases). The V gene's germline CDR1 is LNHNV and CDR2 YYDKDF (reference sequence). Trimming shortened V by 1 base and J by 5 bases, and 15 bases separated the two germline ends. CDR3 length: 15 amino acids. CDR3 DNA sequence: TGTGCCACCAGCAGAGTTTTGGCCAGGGAGGACGAGCAGTACTTC. Translated: CATSRVLAREDEQYF. The full variable domain, in which reference TRBV15 and TRBJ2-7 provide the parts outside the CDR3, is DAMVIQNPRYQVTQFGKPVTLSCSQTLNHNVMYWYQQKSSQAPKLLFHYYDKDFNNEADTPDNFQSRRPNTSFCFLDIRSPGLGDTAMYLCATSRVLAREDEQYFGPGTRLTVT.

The rearrangement links TRBV7-2 to TRBJ2-6, with 7 bases that match TRBD1. The CDR3 consists of 17 residues. CDR1 and CDR2 (germline): SGHTA, FQGNSA. V lost 4 bases, J lost 1 base, and 7 bases stayed unmatched. The CDR3 spells CASSSGQLISGANVLTF. CDR3 DNA: TGTGCCAGCAGCTCGGGACAGCTCATATCTGGGGCCAACGTCCTGACTTTC.

The chain recombines TRBV6-5 with TRBJ1-1; 7 bases match TRBD1. This CDR3 comprises 13 residues. Germline V gene sequence: CDR1 MNHEY, CDR2 SVGAGI. V shed 4 bases, J shed 8 bases, and the junction held 7 bases outside the gene matches. This CDR3 is CASSWNRGHEAFF. The CDR3 region has the DNA TGTGCCAGCAGTTGGAACAGGGGCCACGAAGCTTTCTTT.

The chain recombines TRBV30 with TRBJ2-7; D possibly corresponds to TRBD2 (5 bases). The CDR3 loop spans 17 amino acids. Germline V lookup: CDR1 GTSNPN, CDR2 SVGIG (reference sequence). With 0 bases removed from V and 5 bases from J, the gap between germline ends came to 23 bases. The CDR3 spells CAWSVGLLGGVLDEQYF. Here the CDR3 DNA reads TGTGCCTGGAGTGTAGGACTCCTGGGTGGGGTCTTAGACGAGCAGTACTTC.

This chain connects TRBV28 to TRBJ2-3; tentatively, D is TRBD2 (6 bases). The germline V gene encodes CDR1 MDHEN and CDR2 SYDVKM. The CDR3 sequence is 14 residues long. V was pared by 6 bases and J by 5 bases, with 15 bases between. The chain's CDR3 is CASRFVRSGDTQYF. CDR3 nucleotides: TGTGCCAGCAGGTTTGTACGTAGCGGAGATACGCAGTATTTT.

CDR3: CASSPRGAGGEKLFF. Written as DNA, the CDR3 is TGTGCCAGCAGCCCGCGTGGGGCGGGGGGCGAAAAACTGTTTTTT. This sequence joins TRBV9 and TRBJ1-4; tentative D call: TRBD1 (6 bases). The CDR3 covers 15 residues. With 4 bases removed from V and 8 bases from J, the gap between germline ends came to 18 bases. From germline, CDR1 is SGDLS and CDR2 YYNGEE.

CDR3 residues: CASSPGHTETQYF. Written as DNA, the CDR3 is TGTGCCAGTAGTCCGGGACACACAGAGACCCAGTACTTC. V and J are TRBV19 and TRBJ2-5, with TRBD1 as a possible D gene (6 bases). Germline CDR1 reads LNHDA; CDR2 reads SQIVND (reference sequence). The CDR3 covers 13 residues. Trimming removed 5 bases at V and 4 bases at J, with 11 bases between.

The rearrangement links TRBV6-5 to TRBJ2-7; D gene ambiguous. CDR3 length equals 14 residues. The germline V and J ends were trimmed by 3 bases and 5 bases, with 14 bases remaining between them. CDR1 is MNHEY and CDR2 is SVGAGI in the germline V gene. Here the CDR3 reads CASSYTTVQNEQYF. CDR3 nucleotide sequence: TGTGCCAGCAGTTATACTACTGTGCAGAACGAGCAGTACTTC.

This clone was seen at least ten times. The chain is built from TRBV6-1 and TRBJ2-5; tentatively, D is TRBD2 (5 bases). CDR3 length: 16 amino acids. Germline V gene data show CDR1 as MNHNS and CDR2 as SASEGT. The V end was cut by 0 bases, the J end by 4 bases, with 15 bases between. CDR3 residues: CASSEAPDLEGETQYF. The CDR3 bases are TGTGCCAGCAGTGAAGCGCCGGACCTAGAGGGAGAGACCCAGTACTTC.

A single count supports this clone. The V gene is TRBV6-5, the J gene TRBJ1-1; 8 bases align to TRBD1. J lost 1 base, V lost 6 bases, and 7 bases had no gene match. The germline gives CDR1 MNHEY, CDR2 SVGAGI. The CDR3 covers 15 residues. CDR3 residues: CASSSGGAGNTEAFF. The CDR3 bases are TGTGCCAGCAGCTCAGGGGGCGCGGGGAACACTGAAGCTTTCTTT.

DNA for the CDR3: TGTGCCAGCAGGAATAGCCGGGACAGGGGATGGCAGTTCTTC. Its translation: CASRNSRDRGWQFF. The chain is built from TRBV28 and TRBJ2-1; 10 positions agree with TRBD1. Germline V lookup: CDR1 MDHEN, CDR2 SYDVKM. V lost 6 bases, J lost 12 bases, and 11 bases stayed unmatched. The CDR3 is made up of 14 amino acids.

The chain recombines TRBV10-3 with TRBJ2-3; D remains unclear. The V end was cut by 6 bases, the J end by 0 bases, with 7 bases between. The CDR3 consists of 13 residues. Germline CDR1 and CDR2: ENHRY and SYGVKD. CDR3 coding DNA: TGTGCCATCAGACTCACTAGCACAGATACGCAGTATTTT. It specifies CAIRLTSTDTQYF.

The J gene is TRBJ1-2, the V gene TRBV7-6; D not certain. Trimming cost V 4 bases and J 8 bases, with 14 bases left between them. This CDR3 comprises 13 residues. Germline lookup yields CDR1 SGHVS and CDR2 FNYEAQ. The CDR3 is CASSSSGSRGYTF. For the CDR3, the DNA is TGTGCCAGCAGCTCCAGCGGGAGCCGAGGCTACACCTTC.

The chain is built from TRBV7-9 and TRBJ2-5; 9 nucleotides agree with TRBD2. Germline loops: CDR1 SEHNR, CDR2 FQNEAQ (reference sequence). The length of the CDR3 is 15 residues. With 3 bases clipped from V and 1 base from J, the junction kept 3 bases outside the gene matches. The CDR3 region is CASSFRLAVQETQYF. Here the CDR3 DNA reads TGTGCCAGCAGCTTCCGACTAGCGGTCCAAGAGACCCAGTACTTC.

The chain carries TRBV27 and TRBJ2-1, with 9 bases lining up with TRBD1. Germline CDR1 reads MNHEY; CDR2 reads SMNVEV (reference sequence). With V trimmed by 4 bases and J by 6 bases, 10 bases remained unmatched. This CDR3 contains 16 residues. The CDR3 reads CASSSGQGININEQFF. In DNA, the CDR3 is TGTGCCAGCAGTTCGGGACAGGGTATCAATATCAATGAGCAGTTCTTC.

V is TRBV28 and J is TRBJ1-1; D unresolved. The CDR3 contains 13 residues. The ends were cut back, 4 bases at V and 0 bases at J, with 6 bases in the middle. Looked up from germline, CDR1 is MDHEN and CDR2 is SYDVKM. This chain's CDR3 is CASSYYMNTEAFF. The DNA for the CDR3 is TGTGCCAGCAGTTACTACATGAACACTGAAGCTTTCTTT.

The chain recombines TRBV6-1 with TRBJ2-7, with a tentative D call TRBD2 (7 bases). The CDR3 is made up of 15 amino acids. Germline V CDR1 and CDR2: MNHNS, SASEGT. With 3 bases removed from V and 6 bases from J, the gap between germline ends came to 18 bases. The CDR3 sequence: CASSEGGGLPSEQYF. Here the CDR3 DNA reads TGTGCCAGCAGTGAGGGAGGGGGGCTACCCTCCGAGCAGTACTTC.

The rearrangement uses TRBV2 and TRBJ2-2, with no clear D. CDR1 and CDR2 (germline): SNHLY, FYNNEI. Trimming shortened V by 7 bases and J by 0 bases, and 9 bases separated the two germline ends. The length of the CDR3 is 14 residues. DNA for the CDR3: TGTGCCAGCATGGGCAGCCCGAACACCGGGGAGCTGTTTTTT. Its protein product is CASMGSPNTGELFF.

The J gene is TRBJ2-3, the V gene TRBV5-4; 9 bases agree with TRBD2. The germline V gene has CDR1 SGHNT and CDR2 YYREEE (reference sequence). The CDR3 loop spans 15 amino acids. Trimming at V came to 4 bases and at J to 0 bases, leaving 3 bases not matched to a gene. The CDR3 loop is CASSPGLASTDTQYF. CDR3 nucleotides: TGTGCCAGCAGCCCCGGACTAGCGAGCACAGATACGCAGTATTTT. Using reference TRBV5-4 and TRBJ2-3 for the parts outside the CDR3, the full variable domain is ETGVTQSPTHLIKTRGQQVTLRCSSQSGHNTVSWYQQALGQGPQFIFQYYREEENGRGNFPPRFSGLQFPNYSSELNVNALELDDSALYLCASSPGLASTDTQYFGPGTRLTVL.

V is TRBV30 and J is TRBJ2-1, with D uncertain. This CDR3 comprises 15 residues. The germline V gene encodes CDR1 GTSNPN and CDR2 SVGIG (reference sequence). Trimming stripped 1 base from V and 9 bases from J, with 19 bases between. This CDR3 reads CAWSGGEGYNVEQFF. CDR3 nucleotides: TGTGCCTGGAGTGGAGGTGAAGGTTACAATGTTGAGCAGTTCTTC.

This clone was seen a few times. The chain employs TRBV27 and TRBJ2-1; D might be TRBD2 (5 bases). CDR3 length: 15 residues. V lost 5 bases and J lost 8, with 19 bases in between. Germline CDR1 is MNHEY and CDR2 is SMNVEV (reference sequence). Here the CDR3 DNA reads TGTGCCAGCAGTCTCCACCTTGAGGGAATCTATGAGCAGTTCTTC. This translates into CASSLHLEGIYEQFF.